Listed below are T cell receptor beta chains from one sample, sequenced in a study of regulatory T cells in long-lasting Graves disease. TCRdb re-analysed the multiplex PCR reads in MiXCR, keeping a single row per CDR3 protein. The table records roughly 400,000 distinct CDR3 sequences, approximately 15% of them present only once. This sample was shared with a second study, whose subject was T cells in Graves' hyperthyroidism and ophthalmopathy.

Here the sequenced sample was peripheral blood mononuclear cells (PBMCs), taken at new diagnosis, from a patient treated with antithyroid drugs. Every receptor here comes from a woman between 40 and 50 years old with Graves disease. Each CDR3 is given with its conserved first and last residue. The D gene is left open where the match is weak. A clone size is listed for some rows: how often the clone was seen (once, few, many), or a class if it is expanded.

D	V	size	J	DNA	CDR3
TRBD1	TRBV18	many	TRBJ1-2	TGTGCCAGCTCACCGGACAGGGGGCTTGACTATGGCTACACCTTC	CASSPDRGLDYGYTF
.	TRBV12-3/TRBV12-4	.	TRBJ2-3	TGTGCCAGCCGGACAACTAGCACAGATACGCAGTATTTT	CASRTTSTDTQYF
.	TRBV19	few	TRBJ2-7	TGTGCCAGTAGTATCCCAGGGAGTTACGAGCAGTACTTC	CASSIPGSYEQYF
.	TRBV5-1	.	TRBJ2-6	TGCGCCAGCAGCTTAAAAGGGGATGGCGTCCTGACTTTC	CASSLKGDGVLTF
TRBD1	TRBV12-3/TRBV12-4	many	TRBJ2-7	TGTGCCAGCAGCCCGGGACAGGGGGTTGGGGCGCAGTACTTC	CASSPGQGVGAQYF
.	TRBV27	many	TRBJ1-6	TGTGCCAGCAGTTTGTGGGGCTCTGATTCACCCCTCCACTTT	CASSLWGSDSPLHF
.	TRBV7-8	few	TRBJ2-1	TGTGCCAGCAGCCCCGGACAGGCCCACGGGGGTGACAATGAGCAGTTCTTC	CASSPGQAHGGDNEQFF
TRBD2	TRBV6-1	.	TRBJ2-7	TGTGCCAGCAGTCAATTAGCGGGAGGGACGAACGAGCAGTACTTC	CASSQLAGGTNEQYF
TRBD2	TRBV30	once	TRBJ2-1	TGTGCCTGGACCCTAGCGGGAGAGGGGGAGCAGTTCTTC	CAWTLAGEGEQFF
.	TRBV6-1	.	TRBJ1-5	TGTGCCGGCAGCCTGGAGGTCAGGCTACCCCAGCATTTT	CAGSLEVRLPQHF
.	TRBV6-2/TRBV6-3	many	TRBJ2-7	TGTGCCAGCAGTGTGAGAATATCCTACGAGCAGTACTTC	CASSVRISYEQYF
.	TRBV18	.	TRBJ2-5	TGTGCCAGCTCACCATTTGAGGGGAAAGAGACCCAGTACTTC	CASSPFEGKETQYF
TRBD1	TRBV3-1	.	TRBJ2-3	TGTGCCAGCAGCCAAGTGCAGGGGGTGGATACGCAGTATTTT	CASSQVQGVDTQYF
TRBD2	TRBV11-2	.	TRBJ2-1	TGTGCCAGCAGCGACGAACAGCGGGAGTTCGCCTACAATGAGCAGTTCTTC	CASSDEQREFAYNEQFF
TRBD2	TRBV20-1	.	TRBJ2-2	TGCAGTGCTAGAGTCAAAGCGGGAGGGGTCAGCACCGGGGAGCTGTTTTTT	CSARVKAGGVSTGELFF
.	TRBV29-1	few	TRBJ2-7	TGCAGCGTTTCCTTCGCCCAGTCAGAGCAGTACTTC	CSVSFAQSEQYF
.	TRBV3-1	few	TRBJ1-1	TGTGCCAGCAGCCAAGGGTCCACCGAGAACACTGAAGCTTTCTTT	CASSQGSTENTEAFF